Sequencing of this T cell receptor (beta chain) was carried out in a study of CD8 T cells in ankylosing spondylitis. Germline V lookup: CDR1 LGHDT, CDR2 YNNKEL (reference sequence). There are 18 residues in the CDR3. V shed 6 bases, J shed 8 bases, and the junction held 22 bases outside the gene matches. A single record per CDR3 protein comes from TCRdb applying MiXCR to the 5' RACE reads. The sample lists under 250,000 distinct CDR3 sequences, over 9.5% occurring once. Overall study results and limits: In the blood and synovial fluid of reactive arthritis, some motif variants had been previously reported. In peripheral blood, disease-linked CD8+ clones occurred at relatively low frequencies.

In this sample, this clonotype turned up many times. Its antigen is as yet unknown. The sample consisted of blood, either unsorted or a sorted T cell fraction (not recorded which). The chain employs TRBV3-1 and TRBJ1-2; 9 bases map to TRBD1. The sequence was obtained from a male donor with ankylosing spondylitis or in good health (not recorded which). CDR3 sequence reads: CASRPSYTGTGRRGGYTF. The CDR3, as DNA: TGTGCCAGCAGACCCTCCTATACCGGGACAGGGCGGAGGGGCGGCTACACCTTC.